The clone carrying this TCR beta chain was observed once. This specimen belongs to a study of blood T cell repertoires in COVID-19. Study-wide context: The origin of the acute and convalescent COVID-19 samples was the United States, Italy and Spain.

Only in-frame clones appear in the TCRdb table, and some are missing; sequencing was by immunoSEQ multiplex PCR. The data hold around 300,000 clones, with about 89% observed a single time. The CDR3 length is 15 residues. V lost 0 bases, J lost 0 bases, and 6 bases lay in between. Germline V lookup: CDR1 LGHDT, CDR2 YNNKEL (reference sequence). The study drew participants aged about 18 to 89 years from roughly 25 US areas. The J gene is TRBJ2-1, the V gene TRBV3-1 (or the pseudogene TRBV3-2); no definite D call. The sample was PBMCs or T cells enriched from blood (not recorded which). The TCR comes from a woman younger than 30 who had recovered from COVID-19. The CDR3 loop is CASSQESFSYNEQFF. The CDR3 DNA follows: TGTGCCAGCAGCCAAGAGAGCTTCTCCTACAATGAGCAGTTCTTC.